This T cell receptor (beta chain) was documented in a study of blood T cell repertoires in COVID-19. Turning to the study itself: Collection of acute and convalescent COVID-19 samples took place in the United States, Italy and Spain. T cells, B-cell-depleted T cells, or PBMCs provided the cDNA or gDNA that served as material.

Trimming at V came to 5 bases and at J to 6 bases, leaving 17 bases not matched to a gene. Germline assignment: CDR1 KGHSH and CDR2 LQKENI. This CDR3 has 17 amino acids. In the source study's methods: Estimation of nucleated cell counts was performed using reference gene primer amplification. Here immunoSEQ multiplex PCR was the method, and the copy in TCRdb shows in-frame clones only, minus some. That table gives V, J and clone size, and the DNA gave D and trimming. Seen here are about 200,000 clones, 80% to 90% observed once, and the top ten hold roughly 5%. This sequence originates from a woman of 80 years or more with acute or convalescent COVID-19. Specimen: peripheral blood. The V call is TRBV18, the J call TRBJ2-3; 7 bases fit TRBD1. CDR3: CASSSTTQGKALDTQYF. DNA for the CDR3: TGTGCCAGCTCATCTACAACACAGGGGAAAGCTTTGGATACGCAGTATTTT.